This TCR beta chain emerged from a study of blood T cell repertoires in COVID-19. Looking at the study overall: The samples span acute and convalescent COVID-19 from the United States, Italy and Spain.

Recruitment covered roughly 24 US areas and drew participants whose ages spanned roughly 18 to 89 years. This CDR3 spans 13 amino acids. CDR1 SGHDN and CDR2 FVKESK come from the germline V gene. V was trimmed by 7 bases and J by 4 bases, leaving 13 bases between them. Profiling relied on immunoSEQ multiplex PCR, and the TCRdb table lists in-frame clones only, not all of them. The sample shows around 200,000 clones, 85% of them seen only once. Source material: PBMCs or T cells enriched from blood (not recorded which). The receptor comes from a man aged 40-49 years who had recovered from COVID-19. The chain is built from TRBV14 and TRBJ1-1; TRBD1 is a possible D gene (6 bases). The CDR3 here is CASKRQVGTEAFF. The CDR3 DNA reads TGTGCCAGCAAGAGACAGGTGGGCACTGAAGCTTTCTTT. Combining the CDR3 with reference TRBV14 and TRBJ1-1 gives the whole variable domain EAGVTQFPSHSVIEKGQTVTLRCDPISGHDNLYWYRRVMGKEIKFLLHFVKESKQDESGMPNNRFLAERTGGTYSTLKVQPAELEDSGVYFCASKRQVGTEAFFGQGTRLTVV.